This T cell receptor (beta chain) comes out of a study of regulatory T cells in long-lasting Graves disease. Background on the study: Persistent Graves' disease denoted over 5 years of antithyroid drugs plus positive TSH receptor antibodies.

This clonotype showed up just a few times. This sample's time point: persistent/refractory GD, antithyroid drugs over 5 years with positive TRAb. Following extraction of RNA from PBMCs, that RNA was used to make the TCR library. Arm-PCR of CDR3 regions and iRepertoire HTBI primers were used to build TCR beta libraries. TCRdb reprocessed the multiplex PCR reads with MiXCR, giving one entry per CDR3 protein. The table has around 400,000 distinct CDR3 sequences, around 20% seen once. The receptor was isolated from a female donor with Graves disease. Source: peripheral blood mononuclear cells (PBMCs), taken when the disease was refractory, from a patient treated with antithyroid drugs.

CDR3 bases: TGTGCCATCAGTGACTCTGTTCTAGTGGAGCTGTTTTTT. Its translation is CAISDSVLVELFF. This chain links TRBV10-3 with TRBJ2-2; D remains ambiguous. The V end lost 3 bases, the J end lost 10 bases, and 12 bases lay between the germline ends. Per germline, CDR1 ENHRY and CDR2 SYGVKD. The CDR3 totals 13 residues.